These 13 T cell receptor beta chains came from one sample sequenced in a study of T cells in Graves' hyperthyroidism and ophthalmopathy. Template material for amplifying TCR beta CDR3 regions consisted of RNA transcripts. The study used the HTBI primer set for a first-round RT-PCR of the TCR CDR3. TCRdb reanalysed the multiplex PCR reads using MiXCR and keeps one entry per CDR3 protein. The sample lists a few hundred thousand distinct CDR3 sequences, just over 45% occurring once. The sequenced sample consisted of peripheral blood or thyroid tissue (not recorded which). These receptor sequences come from a woman aged 18 to 35 with Graves' hyperthyroidism.

About this clonotype itself: This may come from a read error, since a much larger clone is one base off. CDR3: CASSSPVNTGAFF. The CDR3 DNA is TGTGCCAGCAGTTCCCCCGTGAACACTGGAGCTTTCTTT. The genes are TRBV6-5 and TRBJ1-1; D remains ambiguous. Germline CDR1 and CDR2: MNHEY and SVGAGI. This CDR3 contains 13 residues.

This clonotype was detected ten times or more. V is TRBV6-6 and J is TRBJ1-1; maybe TRBD1 (5 bases). With 10 bases removed from V and 7 bases from J, the gap between germline ends came to 16 bases. Germline CDR1 reads MNHNY; CDR2 reads SVGAGI (reference sequence). This CDR3 contains 12 residues. The CDR3 protein is CATSTGGFEAFF. In nucleotides, the CDR3 is TGTGCCACCTCTACGGGGGGATTTGAAGCTTTCTTT.

This clonotype was recorded at least ten times. The chain combines TRBV6-5 with TRBJ1-5; 7 bases map to TRBD1. CDR3 length: 14 amino acids. CDR1 and CDR2 from the germline V gene are MNHEY and SVGAGI. The junction had 8 bases not matched to a gene; V was cut back by 7 bases and J by 5 bases. The chain's CDR3 is CASTPSGGDQPQHF. The CDR3 region has the DNA TGTGCCAGCACCCCGTCAGGGGGGGATCAGCCCCAGCATTTT.

V usage is TRBV5-4 and J usage is TRBJ2-5; D remains ambiguous. The DNA end favors TRBJ2-1, so the J call may be wrong. The CDR3 is 14 amino acids. CDR1 is SGHNT, CDR2 YYREEE, per germline (reference sequence). CDR3 in amino acids: CASSLDLSPNEQFF. The DNA of the CDR3 is TGTGCCAGCAGCTTAGATCTGAGTCCCAATGAGCAGTTCTTC.

As concerns this clonotype: Given a much more abundant clone one base away, this may be a read error. The chain recombines TRBV24-1 with TRBJ1-5, with 10 positions matching TRBD1. CDR1 KGHDR and CDR2 SFDVKD come from the germline V gene. V lost 6 bases, J lost 5 bases, and 3 bases stayed unmatched. The CDR3 consists of 14 residues. In nucleotides, the CDR3 is TGTGCCACCAGTATTGGACAGGGGGATCAGCCCCAGCATTTT. Translating it yields CATSIGQGDQPQHF.

This chain connects TRBV20-1 to TRBJ2-3, with TRBD2 matching 7 bases. The germline V gene has CDR1 DFQATT and CDR2 SNEGSKA (reference sequence). The CDR3 runs to 14 residues. Trimming at V came to 3 bases and at J to 3 bases, leaving 6 bases not matched to a gene. The CDR3 spells CSARGLAVTDTQYF. Written as DNA, the CDR3 is TGCAGTGCTAGGGGGCTAGCGGTTACAGATACGCAGTATTTT.

CDR3 sequence: CAISESRAGTGDEKLFF. For the CDR3, the DNA is TGTGCCATCAGTGAGTCGAGGGCTGGCACCGGGGATGAAAAACTGTTTTTT. The chain combines TRBV10-3 with TRBJ1-4; D gene unclear. The V gene's germline CDR1 is ENHRY and CDR2 SYGVKD. Trimming left V 0 bases short and J 6 bases short, with 17 bases between. There are 17 residues in the CDR3.

To note about this clonotype: The junction and the germline gene differ at one end; a read error may be behind it. The chain carries TRBV7-9 and TRBJ1-2; D unclear. From germline, CDR1 is SEHNR and CDR2 FQNEAQ (reference sequence). This CDR3 region has 13 residues. CDR3 protein: CAGSLGSGIAYTF. The CDR3 DNA is TGTGCCGGCAGCTTAGGGTCCGGAATTGCCTACACCTTC.

The rearrangement links TRBV29-1 to TRBJ2-7; TRBD1 matches 8 bases. The CDR3 is made up of 13 amino acids. CDR1 SQVTM and CDR2 ANQGSEA come from the germline V gene. In nucleotides, the CDR3 is TGCCAGCAGGTGACAGGGGATAGCTACGAGCAGTACTTC. This translates into CQQVTGDSYEQYF.

This clonotype was observed a handful of times. V usage is TRBV11-2 and J usage is TRBJ2-5; 12 bases line up with TRBD2. The CDR3 is made up of 16 amino acids. V dropped 5 bases and J dropped 3; count of bases not matched to a gene: 7. Germline CDR1 is SGHAT and CDR2 is FQNNGV. For the CDR3, the DNA is TGTGCCAGCAGCCCCCGGACTAGCGGGAAGGAAGAGACCCAGTACTTC. Its protein product is CASSPRTSGKEETQYF.

This clonotype was seen a handful of times. The chain employs TRBV6-6 and TRBJ1-6; 8 bases map to TRBD1. This CDR3 is 16 amino acids long. V gave up 1 base and J gave up 8 bases; unmatched junction bases: 7. Germline V CDR1 and CDR2: MNHNY, SVGAGI (reference sequence). For the CDR3, the DNA is TGTGCCAGCAGTTACTTGACGACAGGGGAGCATTCACCCCTCCACTTT. It specifies CASSYLTTGEHSPLHF.

Details on this clonotype: A clone one base away is much larger, so this may be a read error. The chain recombines TRBV20-1 with TRBJ1-1; TRBD1 matches at 7 bases. This CDR3 spans 13 amino acids. V dropped 1 base and J dropped 5; count of bases not matched to a gene: 4. The V gene's germline CDR1 is DFQATT and CDR2 SNEGSKA (reference sequence). CDR3 nucleotides: TGCAGTGCTAGAGGACAGGGATTTACTGAAGCTTTCTTT. This encodes CSARGQGFTEAFF.

J is TRBJ1-2 and V is TRBV7-2, with TRBD1 as a possible D gene (6 bases). V was shortened by 4 bases and J by 6 bases, with 15 bases between the two germline ends. The germline CDR1 and CDR2 sequences are SGHTA and FQGNSA. This CDR3 has 14 amino acids. The DNA of the CDR3 is TGTGCCAGCAGCTATGGGGGGGGGCGGGATGGCTACACCTTC. It yields the protein CASSYGGGRDGYTF.